The rows below give T cell receptor beta chains drawn from one sample of a study of vaccination and CD4 T cells after COVID-19. The antigens for these receptors are not known. In TCRdb, the PCR reads were re-called with MiXCR into one record per CDR3 protein. The repertoire holds several thousand distinct CDR3 sequences, with 60% to 80% as singletons. The material was cultured CD4+ T cells from blood, obtained after SARS-CoV-2 vaccination. The receptors originated from a human donor with COVID-19. The CDR3 runs from the conserved cysteine through the conserved F or W. The D gene is left open where the match is weak. Size tells how often a clone was seen (once, few, many) or the class of an expanded clone, and some rows leave it out.

d_gene: -
v_gene: TRBV5-6
j_gene: TRBJ2-7
abundance: once
CDR3nt: TGTGCCAGCAGCTTGGGAGGAGGTGCGCGGGCCTACGAGCAGTACTTC
CDR3aa: CASSLGGGARAYEQYF

d_gene: -
v_gene: TRBV12-3/TRBV12-4
j_gene: TRBJ2-1
abundance: -
CDR3nt: TGTGCCAGCTCAGGCGGGGGCCTCAATGAGCAGTTCTTC
CDR3aa: CASSGGGLNEQFF

d_gene: -
v_gene: TRBV4-1
j_gene: TRBJ2-1
abundance: -
CDR3nt: TGCGCCAGCAGCCAAGCGACGGGGCGCGGACGAGAGCAGTTCTTC
CDR3aa: CASSQATGRGREQFF

d_gene: -
v_gene: TRBV15
j_gene: TRBJ1-1
abundance: -
CDR3nt: TGTGCCACCAGGAGAGACATACAGAACACTGAAGCTTTCTTT
CDR3aa: CATRRDIQNTEAFF

d_gene: TRBD1
v_gene: TRBV27
j_gene: TRBJ2-7
abundance: -
CDR3nt: TGTGCCAGCATGACAGGGGATTTACGGAAGCAGTACTTC
CDR3aa: CASMTGDLRKQYF

d_gene: TRBD2
v_gene: TRBV20-1
j_gene: TRBJ2-2
abundance: -
CDR3nt: TGCAGTGCTAGAGGACTAGCCTACGGGGAGCTGTTTTTT
CDR3aa: CSARGLAYGELFF

d_gene: TRBD1
v_gene: TRBV20-1
j_gene: TRBJ1-6
abundance: -
CDR3nt: TGCAGTACCAAGACAGGGGATTATAATTCACCCCTCCACTTT
CDR3aa: CSTKTGDYNSPLHF

d_gene: -
v_gene: TRBV5-4
j_gene: TRBJ1-6
abundance: -
CDR3nt: TGTGCCAGCAGTACGGGACACTCTTCACCCCTCCACTTT
CDR3aa: CASSTGHSSPLHF

d_gene: TRBD1
v_gene: TRBV10-1
j_gene: TRBJ1-6
abundance: -
CDR3nt: TGCGCCAGCACCCGGACAGGGCATTATTCACCCCTCCACTTT
CDR3aa: CASTRTGHYSPLHF

d_gene: -
v_gene: TRBV28
j_gene: TRBJ1-5
abundance: -
CDR3nt: TGTGCCAGCAGTTTCGGGCAGGGGAGCAATCAGCCCCAGCATTTT
CDR3aa: CASSFGQGSNQPQHF

d_gene: -
v_gene: TRBV20-1
j_gene: TRBJ1-6
abundance: -
CDR3nt: TGCAGTGCCCTCTACCGCAGGCCAAATTCACCCCTCCACTTT
CDR3aa: CSALYRRPNSPLHF

d_gene: -
v_gene: TRBV6-1
j_gene: TRBJ1-2
abundance: -
CDR3nt: TGTGCCAGCATTCAGAGGGGGACGGCCTATGGCTACACCTTC
CDR3aa: CASIQRGTAYGYTF

d_gene: -
v_gene: TRBV10-3
j_gene: TRBJ1-2
abundance: -
CDR3nt: TGTGCCATCAGTGAAAACTTGGACAGACACGATGGCTACACCTTC
CDR3aa: CAISENLDRHDGYTF

d_gene: TRBD1
v_gene: TRBV19
j_gene: TRBJ1-1
abundance: -
CDR3nt: TGTGCCAGTAGTATAGACTCTGACAGGGCGAACACTGAAGCTTTCTTT
CDR3aa: CASSIDSDRANTEAFF

d_gene: -
v_gene: TRBV27
j_gene: TRBJ2-7
abundance: -
CDR3nt: TGTGCCACAGGGGGGGACAGGTCCTACGAGCAGTACTTC
CDR3aa: CATGGDRSYEQYF

d_gene: -
v_gene: TRBV11-2
j_gene: TRBJ1-6
abundance: -
CDR3nt: TGTGCCAGCAGCTTAGAAGTCCGACCTAATTCACCCCTCCACTTT
CDR3aa: CASSLEVRPNSPLHF

d_gene: -
v_gene: TRBV20-1
j_gene: TRBJ1-2
abundance: few
CDR3nt: TGCAGTGCCCCCGGCGTAAGAGTGGGGGATGGTGGCTACACCTTC
CDR3aa: CSAPGVRVGDGGYTF

d_gene: -
v_gene: TRBV16
j_gene: TRBJ1-5
abundance: -
CDR3nt: TGTGCCAGCAGCCAATCGAGAGGGATTGAGCAGCCCCAGCATTTT
CDR3aa: CASSQSRGIEQPQHF

d_gene: -
v_gene: TRBV6-4
j_gene: TRBJ1-1
abundance: once
CDR3nt: TGTGCCAGCAGTGACTCGGGGGCCGTCGGGAACACTGAAGCTTTCTTT
CDR3aa: CASSDSGAVGNTEAFF

d_gene: TRBD1
v_gene: TRBV7-2
j_gene: TRBJ1-5
abundance: -
CDR3nt: TGTGCCAGCAGCACGGGACAGGGGGCTTTCCAGCCCCAGCATTTT
CDR3aa: CASSTGQGAFQPQHF

d_gene: -
v_gene: TRBV7-3
j_gene: TRBJ1-1
abundance: -
CDR3nt: TGTGCCAGCAGCCAAACGGGGGGGCGCGGGAGTGAAGCTTTCTTT
CDR3aa: CASSQTGGRGSEAFF

d_gene: TRBD2
v_gene: TRBV19
j_gene: TRBJ2-3
abundance: -
CDR3nt: TGTGCCAGTAGGCAATCGGGGACTAGAAGCCCAGATACGCAGTATTTT
CDR3aa: CASRQSGTRSPDTQYF

d_gene: -
v_gene: TRBV20-1
j_gene: TRBJ2-5
abundance: -
CDR3nt: TGCAGTGCTAGGCCGGGTGGCGAGACCCAGTACTTC
CDR3aa: CSARPGGETQYF

d_gene: -
v_gene: TRBV20-1
j_gene: TRBJ1-2
abundance: -
CDR3nt: TGCAGTGCCCTATTGCTAAACTATGGCTACACCTTC
CDR3aa: CSALLLNYGYTF

d_gene: TRBD1
v_gene: TRBV20-1
j_gene: TRBJ1-4
abundance: few
CDR3nt: TGCAGTGCTAGGTCAGGGGGAAAACTGTTTTTT
CDR3aa: CSARSGGKLFF

d_gene: -
v_gene: TRBV6-1
j_gene: TRBJ2-5
abundance: -
CDR3nt: TGTGCCAGCAGTCAAACCAGCAGGAGGGAAAGAGAGACCCAGTACTTC
CDR3aa: CASSQTSRRERETQYF

d_gene: TRBD1
v_gene: TRBV5-1
j_gene: TRBJ1-1
abundance: -
CDR3nt: TGCGCCAGCAGCTTGGGGGGACAGCGGAGCACTGAAGCTTTCTTT
CDR3aa: CASSLGGQRSTEAFF

d_gene: -
v_gene: TRBV10-3
j_gene: TRBJ1-1
abundance: -
CDR3nt: TGTGCCATCGCGGGTCAATGGACTGAAGCTTTCTTT
CDR3aa: CAIAGQWTEAFF

d_gene: TRBD1
v_gene: TRBV7-2
j_gene: TRBJ1-1
abundance: -
CDR3nt: TGTGCCAGCAGCGCACAGGGGTTCACTGAAGCTTTCTTT
CDR3aa: CASSAQGFTEAFF

d_gene: TRBD1
v_gene: TRBV5-3
j_gene: TRBJ1-1
abundance: -
CDR3nt: TGTGCCAGAAGCTTGCCCTTGACAGGGGATGTTGAAGCTTTCTTT
CDR3aa: CARSLPLTGDVEAFF

d_gene: -
v_gene: TRBV6-2/TRBV6-3
j_gene: TRBJ2-3
abundance: -
CDR3nt: TGTGCCAGCAGTTACGGCTCATTCAGCGACACAGATACGCAGTATTTT
CDR3aa: CASSYGSFSDTDTQYF

d_gene: TRBD1
v_gene: TRBV27
j_gene: TRBJ1-5
abundance: -
CDR3nt: TGTGCCAGCAGCTGGACAGGACCCCTCAGGAGCAATCAGCCCCAGCATTTT
CDR3aa: CASSWTGPLRSNQPQHF

d_gene: -
v_gene: TRBV29-1
j_gene: TRBJ2-1
abundance: -
CDR3nt: TGCAGCTCGTCGTACAATGAGCAGTTCTTC
CDR3aa: CSSSYNEQFF

d_gene: -
v_gene: TRBV7-3
j_gene: TRBJ2-3
abundance: once
CDR3nt: TGTGCCAGCAGCCTCGAACCCCGTAGCACAGATACGCAGTATTTT
CDR3aa: CASSLEPRSTDTQYF

d_gene: -
v_gene: TRBV4-1
j_gene: TRBJ2-5
abundance: -
CDR3nt: TGCGCCAGCAGCCAGGCCAGGGGCCCGGGGACCCAGTACTTC
CDR3aa: CASSQARGPGTQYF

d_gene: -
v_gene: TRBV6-5
j_gene: TRBJ1-3
abundance: medium-sized
CDR3nt: TGTGCCAGCAGTTACACGTCCGGACCCGCCGGAAACACCATATATTTT
CDR3aa: CASSYTSGPAGNTIYF

d_gene: -
v_gene: TRBV6-5
j_gene: TRBJ2-5
abundance: -
CDR3nt: TGTGCCAGCAGTTACGGCCAAGAGACCCAGTACTTC
CDR3aa: CASSYGQETQYF

d_gene: -
v_gene: TRBV7-2
j_gene: TRBJ2-7
abundance: -
CDR3nt: TGTGCCAGCAGCTTAGATGCGGGTTCCTACGAGCAGTACTTC
CDR3aa: CASSLDAGSYEQYF

d_gene: -
v_gene: TRBV7-9
j_gene: TRBJ2-1
abundance: few
CDR3nt: TGTGCCAGCAGCTTCGGGCTAGCGATGAGGGATGAGCAGTTCTTC
CDR3aa: CASSFGLAMRDEQFF

d_gene: -
v_gene: TRBV20-1
j_gene: TRBJ1-6
abundance: -
CDR3nt: TGCAGTGCTACCCCCCAATCACCCCTCCACTTT
CDR3aa: CSATPQSPLHF

d_gene: TRBD1
v_gene: TRBV6-2/TRBV6-3
j_gene: TRBJ2-7
abundance: -
CDR3nt: TGTGCCAGCACAGGACAGGGCCCATACGAGCAGTACTTC
CDR3aa: CASTGQGPYEQYF

d_gene: TRBD1
v_gene: TRBV20-1
j_gene: TRBJ1-2
abundance: -
CDR3nt: TGCAGTGCTAGAAGGGGGACAGGGGGCGTCTATGGCTACACCTTC
CDR3aa: CSARRGTGGVYGYTF

d_gene: -
v_gene: TRBV6-1
j_gene: TRBJ1-1
abundance: -
CDR3nt: TGTGCCAGCAACGGGGCCGGGGGCAGCACTGAAGCTTTCTTT
CDR3aa: CASNGAGGSTEAFF

d_gene: TRBD1
v_gene: TRBV10-3
j_gene: TRBJ1-2
abundance: -
CDR3nt: TGTGCCATCAGTGAGATGGGACAGCTTAACTATGGCTACACCTTC
CDR3aa: CAISEMGQLNYGYTF

d_gene: TRBD1
v_gene: TRBV6-5
j_gene: TRBJ1-1
abundance: once
CDR3nt: TGTGCCAGCAGTTCCGACAGGGGTGGGACTGAAGCTTTCTTT
CDR3aa: CASSSDRGGTEAFF

d_gene: TRBD1
v_gene: TRBV30
j_gene: TRBJ1-6
abundance: -
CDR3nt: TGTGCCTGGAGTATGTTGGGGTCGGACAGGGCTTCACCCCTCCACTTT
CDR3aa: CAWSMLGSDRASPLHF

d_gene: TRBD1
v_gene: TRBV7-9
j_gene: TRBJ1-1
abundance: -
CDR3nt: TGTGCCAGCAGCCCACAGGGGGCAAAGGCTGGCACTGAAGCTTTCTTT
CDR3aa: CASSPQGAKAGTEAFF